Shown below are 11 T cell receptor beta chains from a single sample sequenced in a study of cytomegalovirus exposure and HLA in healthy donors. 60 Vbeta and 13 Jbeta primers were used in PCR. The protocol was immunoSEQ multiplex PCR, while the TCRdb copy is restricted to in-frame clones and leaves out a portion. Here the sample spans about 170,000 clones, about four fifths being singletons. The sample was PBMCs. Receptors originate from a woman in her fifties or sixties in good health and CMV-seropositive.

This clone has only one observation. CDR3 coding DNA: TGCAGCGTTGAAGACCGAGAGACCCAGTACTTC. Translated, it gives CSVEDRETQYF. The chain joins TRBV29-1 to TRBJ2-5; no reliable D call. Trimming shortened V by 0 bases and J by 4 bases, and 3 bases separated the two germline ends. Per germline, CDR1 SQVTM and CDR2 ANQGSEA. The CDR3 spans 11 residues. Looking up the rest from reference TRBV29-1 and TRBJ2-5 gives the full variable domain: SAVISQKPSRDICQRGTSLTIQCQVDSQVTMMFWYRQQPGQSLTLIATANQGSEATYESGFVIDKFPISRPNLTFSTLTVSNMSPEDSSIYLCSVEDRETQYFGPGTRLLVL.

The gene calls are TRBV27 and TRBJ2-7, with TRBD1 identical over 8 bases. The CDR3 contains 16 residues. Per the germline V gene, CDR1 is MNHEY and CDR2 is SMNVEV (reference sequence). Trimming removed 5 bases from V and 7 bases from J; junction bases left unmatched: 16. CDR3 nucleotides: TGTGCCAGCAGTCCCCGGGACAGGTCAACCCTTCGTGAGCAGTACTTC. Protein product: CASSPRDRSTLREQYF.

The chain uses TRBV18 and TRBJ1-1; 9 bases fit TRBD1. Germline V gene data show CDR1 as KGHSH and CDR2 as LQKENI. The CDR3 extends over 15 amino acids. The V segment lost 3 bases and the J segment 7 bases; nucleotides outside the gene matches: 9. CDR3 in DNA: TGTGCCAGCTCACCGAAGCCGGGACAGGGACATGAAGCTTTCTTT. Encoded protein: CASSPKPGQGHEAFF.

This clone has a single count. This rearrangement joins TRBV18 to TRBJ1-2, with D unresolved. Germline V CDR1 and CDR2: KGHSH, LQKENI. V was trimmed by 1 base and J by 0 bases, leaving 9 bases between them. This CDR3 has 15 residues. CDR3 coding DNA: TGTGCCAGCTCACCACGGGAGGAGTCTAACTATGGCTACACCTTC. Residues: CASSPREESNYGYTF.

The chain employs TRBV18 and TRBJ1-3; 10 bases fit TRBD1. After removal of 3 bases from V and 2 bases from J, the junction contained 4 bases not matched to a gene. This CDR3 has 16 amino acids. Per the germline V gene, CDR1 is KGHSH and CDR2 is LQKENI. The CDR3 sequence is CASSPPGTGAGNTIYF. The CDR3 DNA is TGTGCCAGCTCACCTCCCGGGACAGGGGCTGGAAACACCATATATTTT.

Concerning this clone: One end of the junction fails to match germline, which may point to a read error. In the same sample, other DNA sequences code for this CDR3. The rearrangement links TRBV9 to TRBJ1-1; TRBD1 matches at 7 bases. CDR1 and CDR2 (germline): SGDLS, YYNGEE. The CDR3 has 15 residues. The CDR3 bases are TGTGCCAGCAGCGTCGACAGGGTGGGGGGAACTGAAGCCTTCTTT. Encoded protein: CASSVDRVGGTEAFF. Looking up the rest from reference TRBV9 and TRBJ1-1 gives the full variable domain: DSGVTQTPKHLITATGQRVTLRCSPRSGDLSVYWYQQSLDQGLQFLIQYYNGEERAKGNILERFSAQQFPDLHSELNLSSLELGDSALYFCASSVDRVGGTEAFFGQGTRLTVV.

The genes are TRBV19 and TRBJ1-2, with D unresolved. The CDR3 consists of 15 residues. Germline CDR1 reads LNHDA; CDR2 reads SQIVND (reference sequence). Trimming shortened V by 5 bases and J by 10 bases, and 23 bases separated the two germline ends. CDR3 protein: CASSSLPGSFHVYTF. As DNA, the CDR3 is TGTGCCAGTAGTTCCCTCCCGGGAAGCTTTCATGTCTACACCTTC. Filled out from reference TRBV19 and TRBJ1-2, the complete variable domain reads DGGITQSPKYLFRKEGQNVTLSCEQNLNHDAMYWYRQDPGQGLRLIYYSQIVNDFQKGDIAEGYSVSREKKESFPLTVTSAQKNPTAFYLCASSSLPGSFHVYTFGSGTRLTVV.

A few counts support this clone. This chain links TRBV6-1 with TRBJ1-1; 7 bases agree with TRBD1. CDR1 and CDR2 (germline): MNHNS, SASEGT. This CDR3 is built from 15 residues. V was clipped by 7 bases and J by 3 bases; unmatched bases: 11. Written as DNA, the CDR3 is TGTGCCAGCAAACCCGGGGCGCAGGGGGACACTGAAGCTTTCTTT. Protein product: CASKPGAQGDTEAFF.

The V and J genes are TRBV6-1 and TRBJ2-7, with D possibly being TRBD1 (6 bases). Trimming removed 6 bases from V and 4 bases from J, with 19 bases in between. From germline, CDR1 is MNHNS and CDR2 SASEGT. The CDR3 length is 15 residues. CDR3 sequence: CASSQTGLHPYEQYF. The CDR3 DNA reads as TGTGCCAGCAGCCAGACAGGCCTCCACCCTTACGAGCAGTACTTC.

With regard to this clone: At one end, the junction sequence differs from germline, possibly due to a read error. The chain has TRBV5-1 and TRBJ2-7, with D possibly matching TRBD2 (6 bases). Germline loops: CDR1 SGHRS, CDR2 YFSETQ. CDR3 length equals 14 residues. The CDR3 DNA reads as TGCGCCAGCAGCTTGGCCGGGGACTCCCACGAGCAGTACTTC. It translates to CASSLAGDSHEQYF.

This chain uses TRBV5-1 with TRBJ2-7; TRBD1 might be the D (6 bases). The CDR3 covers 14 residues. V lost 7 bases and J lost 3, with 17 bases in between. Germline lookup yields CDR1 SGHRS and CDR2 YFSETQ. The CDR3 here is CASGQGTANYEQYF. CDR3 nucleotide sequence: TGCGCCAGCGGCCAGGGGACGGCGAACTACGAGCAGTACTTC.